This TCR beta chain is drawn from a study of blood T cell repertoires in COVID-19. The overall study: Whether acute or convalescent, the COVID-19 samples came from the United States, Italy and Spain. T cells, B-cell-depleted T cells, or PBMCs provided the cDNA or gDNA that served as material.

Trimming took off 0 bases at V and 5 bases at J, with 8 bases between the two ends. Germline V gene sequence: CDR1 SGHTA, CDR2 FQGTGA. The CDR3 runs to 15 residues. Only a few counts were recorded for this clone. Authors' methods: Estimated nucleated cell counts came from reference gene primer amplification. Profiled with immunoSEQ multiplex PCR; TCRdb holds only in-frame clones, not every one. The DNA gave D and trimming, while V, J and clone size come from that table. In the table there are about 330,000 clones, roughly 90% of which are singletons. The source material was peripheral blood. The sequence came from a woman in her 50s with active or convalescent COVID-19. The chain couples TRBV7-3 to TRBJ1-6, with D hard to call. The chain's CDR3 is CASSLTIGNNSPLHF. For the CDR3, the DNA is TGTGCCAGCAGCTTAACAATCGGGAATAATTCACCCCTCCACTTT.